This TCR beta chain was documented in a study of neurological immune-mediated disorders. General observations from the study: Expanded clones shared no CDR3 amino acid sequences across subjects, suggesting private repertoires in all groups.

This clonotype has a count of ten or more. Its antigen is undetermined. One entry per CDR3 protein results from TCRdb running MiXCR on the 5' RACE reads. The table shows roughly 52,000 distinct CDR3 sequences, with approximately 3.6% occurring only once. The V end lost 8 bases, the J end lost 4 bases, and 11 bases lay between the germline ends. Germline lookup yields CDR1 SGHRS and CDR2 YFSETQ. This CDR3 is 12 amino acids long. The chain is built from TRBV5-1 and TRBJ2-3; D gene unclear. The sequence came from a woman aged 40 to 50 with multiple sclerosis. The sequenced sample was CD4+ T cells from blood. CDR3 protein: CASSSSADTQYF. CDR3 coding DNA: TGCGCCAGTTCTTCGTCCGCAGATACGCAGTATTTT.